These 26 T cell receptor beta chains share one sample of origin, sequenced in a study of T cells in Graves' hyperthyroidism and ophthalmopathy. Regions amplified from RNA transcripts were the TCR beta CDR3 regions. The TCR CDR3 first-round RT-PCR relied on the HTBI primer set. MiXCR was run by TCRdb on the multiplex PCR reads, yielding one entry per CDR3 protein. The sample records a few hundred thousand distinct CDR3 sequences, about half being singletons. Sequenced sample: peripheral blood or thyroid tissue (not recorded which). Source of these receptors: a woman in her late teens or twenties with Graves' hyperthyroidism.

This clonotype was observed at least ten times. The V and J genes are TRBV5-6 and TRBJ1-3, with 7 positions matching TRBD1. The germline V gene encodes CDR1 SGHDT and CDR2 YYEEEE. This CDR3 spans 14 amino acids. The V and J ends lost 0 bases and 5 bases, in that order; junction bases with no gene match: 2. As DNA, the CDR3 is TGTGCCAGCAGCTTGGGACAGGGACGAAACACCATATATTTT. Its translation is CASSLGQGRNTIYF.

This clonotype was detected only a few times. This chain uses TRBV4-3 with TRBJ1-4, with unresolved D. Germline CDR1 and CDR2: LGHNA and YSLEER. The V end was cut by 0 bases, the J end by 5 bases, with 13 bases between. This CDR3 has 16 amino acids. CDR3: CASSQDQAQVNEKLFF. CDR3 sequence (DNA): TGCGCCAGCAGCCAAGATCAGGCGCAGGTCAATGAAAAACTGTTTTTT.

The chain has TRBV12-5 and TRBJ2-7; 10 bases line up with TRBD1. The CDR3 spans 16 residues. From germline, CDR1 is LGHNT and CDR2 FRNRAP. With 2 bases clipped from V and 5 bases from J, the junction kept 9 bases outside the gene matches. The CDR3 reads CASGLTDRGLSHEQYF. For the CDR3, the DNA is TGTGCTAGTGGTTTGACAGACAGGGGGCTTTCCCACGAGCAGTACTTC.

The chain combines TRBV14 with TRBJ1-1, with a possible D match to TRBD1 (5 bases). CDR3 size: 15 residues. The V end lost 4 bases, the J end lost 8 bases, and 20 bases lay between the germline ends. Germline assignment: CDR1 SGHDN and CDR2 FVKESK. The CDR3 sequence is CASSPRGTHWGEAFF. The DNA for the CDR3 is TGTGCCAGCAGCCCGCGTGGGACCCACTGGGGCGAAGCTTTCTTT. Combining the CDR3 with reference TRBV14 and TRBJ1-1 gives the whole variable domain EAGVTQFPSHSVIEKGQTVTLRCDPISGHDNLYWYRRVMGKEIKFLLHFVKESKQDESGMPNNRFLAERTGGTYSTLKVQPAELEDSGVYFCASSPRGTHWGEAFFGQGTRLTVV.

At least ten counts were recorded for this clonotype. The chain employs TRBV7-2 and TRBJ2-5, with D hard to call. The ends were cut back, 5 bases at V and 5 bases at J, with 9 bases in the middle. This CDR3 has 12 amino acids. Germline CDR1 reads SGHTA; CDR2 reads FQGNSA. The CDR3 coding sequence is TGTGCCAGCAGCCTCATTAGGGAGACCCAGTACTTC. Translation gives CASSLIRETQYF.

With respect to this clonotype: Because the CDR3 is missing its conserved closing phenylalanine or tryptophan, this is likely a read error. The CDR3 loop is CASSLRTGKNSPLHL. The CDR3 DNA reads as TGTGCCAGCAGTTTGAGGACAGGGAAGAATTCACCCCTCCACCTT. This sequence joins TRBV27 and TRBJ1-6, with 8 nucleotides matching TRBD1. V trimming: 3 bases; J trimming: 7 bases; junction bases outside the gene matches: 5. The CDR3 length is 15 residues. CDR1 is MNHEY, CDR2 SMNVEV, per germline (reference sequence).

CDR3 sequence: CSVEDQRQGRFEAQYF. In nucleotides, the CDR3 is TGCAGCGTTGAAGATCAGCGACAGGGGAGGTTTGAGGCCCAGTACTTC. The V call is TRBV29-1, the J call TRBJ2-5, with 8 bases identical to TRBD1. In germline, CDR1 is SQVTM, CDR2 ANQGSEA. The CDR3 contains 16 residues. The J segment lost 9 bases and the V segment lost 0 bases, leaving 15 bases of the junction unmatched.

The V call is TRBV11-3, the J call TRBJ2-5; 7 bases agree with TRBD2. Germline-derived CDR1 and CDR2 are SGHNT and YENEEA. J was trimmed by 4 bases and V by 2 bases; bases with no gene match: 10. The CDR3 has 16 amino acids. The CDR3: CASSLSWIAGSETQYF. The CDR3 nucleotides are TGTGCCAGCAGCTTATCTTGGATAGCGGGTTCAGAGACCCAGTACTTC.

This chain links TRBV5-1 with TRBJ1-2; D is uncertain. CDR3 length: 14 residues. V was shortened by 5 bases and J by 2 bases, with 13 bases between the two germline ends. CDR1 and CDR2 from the germline V gene are SGHRS and YFSETQ. The CDR3 is CASRREGLNYGYTF. The CDR3 region has the DNA TGCGCCAGCAGACGGGAGGGCCTAAACTATGGCTACACCTTC. Full variable domain (remainder filled in from reference TRBV5-1 and TRBJ1-2): KAGVTQTPRYLIKTRGQQVTLSCSPISGHRSVSWYQQTPGQGLQFLFEYFSETQRNKGNFPGRFSGRQFSNSRSEMNVSTLELGDSALYLCASRREGLNYGYTFGSGTRLTVV.

This clonotype was found many times. The chain joins TRBV4-1 to TRBJ2-7; possibly TRBD2 for D (7 bases). Between the trimmed V and J ends, which lost 2 bases and 6 bases, there was a span of 14 bases. Germline V gene lookup returns CDR1 MGHRA and CDR2 YSYEKL. The CDR3 length is 14 residues. The chain's CDR3 is CASSQRAGGREQYF. CDR3 DNA sequence: TGCGCCAGCAGCCAAAGGGCCGGGGGGCGCGAGCAGTACTTC.

Many counts were recorded for this clonotype. The V and J genes are TRBV12-1 and TRBJ2-5; TRBD2 is taken as the D call from the table, unchecked against the DNA. TRBV12-1 is described as a pseudogene. CDR3 length equals 17 residues. The CDR3 nucleotides are TGTGCCAGCAGCAAGACACCAGGACTAGCGGATCAAGAGACCCAGTACTTC. Protein product: CASSKTPGLADQETQYF.

Many counts were recorded for this clonotype. The V and J genes are TRBV2 and TRBJ2-7; D is undetermined. V was clipped by 2 bases and J by 3 bases, with 11 bases between them. CDR1 and CDR2 from the germline V gene are SNHLY and FYNNEI. CDR3 size: 14 residues. CDR3 in amino acids: CASSEFGISYEQYF. The DNA for the CDR3 is TGTGCCAGCAGTGAATTTGGAATCAGCTACGAGCAGTACTTC.

This clonotype has a single count. The J gene is TRBJ1-1, the V gene TRBV2; 8 bases align to TRBD1. Germline CDR1 is SNHLY and CDR2 is FYNNEI. This CDR3 has 17 residues. The trim removed 5 bases at V and 6 bases at J, leaving 17 bases unmatched. CDR3 bases: TGTGCCAGCAGTCCACTCCGTAGGACAGGGCCCTCCTCTGAAGCTTTCTTT. It encodes CASSPLRRTGPSSEAFF.

J is TRBJ1-1 and V is TRBV20-1; D is unresolved. CDR1 and CDR2 (germline): DFQATT, SNEGSKA (reference sequence). V lost 5 bases to trimming and J lost 4 bases, with 20 bases between them. The CDR3 contains 15 residues. This chain's CDR3 is CSAGSGLGGRTEAFF. The CDR3 bases are TGCAGTGCTGGGAGCGGGCTTGGAGGCCGCACTGAAGCTTTCTTT.

This clonotype has at least ten counts. The chain links TRBV4-2 to TRBJ2-5; possible D gene TRBD2, 5 bases. The CDR3 sequence is 16 residues long. Looked up from germline, CDR1 is LGHNA and CDR2 is YNFKEQ. The V gene lost 0 bases and the J gene lost 5 bases, with 16 bases spanning the gap. The CDR3 reads CASSQDFKTSSETQYF. As DNA, the CDR3 is TGTGCCAGCAGCCAAGATTTCAAAACTAGTTCTGAGACCCAGTACTTC.

This chain connects TRBV7-6 to TRBJ2-7; 7 nucleotides align to TRBD2. This CDR3 contains 14 residues. Germline V gives CDR1 SGHVS, CDR2 FNYEAQ. Losses at the gene ends were 5 bases for V and 7 bases for J; bases not matched to a gene: 11. CDR3: CASSLSGVSREQYF. CDR3 coding DNA: TGTGCCAGCAGCCTCAGCGGGGTATCTCGGGAGCAGTACTTC.

V gene TRBV7-2 combines with J gene TRBJ2-7; 10 bases agree with TRBD1. CDR3 size: 17 residues. V shed 4 bases, J shed 0 bases, and the junction held 9 bases outside the gene matches. Germline loops: CDR1 SGHTA, CDR2 FQGNSA. CDR3 DNA sequence: TGTGCCAGCAGCTCCTACCAAAGGGACAGGGGCTCCTACGAGCAGTACTTC. It specifies CASSSYQRDRGSYEQYF.

Concerning this clonotype: At one of its ends the junction is not consistent with the germline gene, which may arise from a read error. This chain joins TRBV4-3 and TRBJ2-2; TRBD1 agrees at 9 bases. From germline, CDR1 is LGHNA and CDR2 YSLEER. There are 17 residues in the CDR3. The CDR3 sequence: CASSLTGGQGGTEELFF. The CDR3 coding sequence is TGCGCCAGCAGCCTGACCGGGGGACAGGGCGGCACCGAGGAGCTGTTTTTT.

This chain joins TRBV20-1 and TRBJ2-7; 10 positions agree with TRBD2. J lost 7 bases, V lost 3 bases, and 12 bases had no gene match. CDR1 is DFQATT and CDR2 is SNEGSKA in the germline V gene (reference sequence). This CDR3 is 15 amino acids long. CDR3: CSASEPGLANNEQYF. The DNA for the CDR3 is TGCAGTGCTAGCGAACCGGGACTAGCGAATAATGAGCAGTACTTC.

In this sample, this clonotype turned up many times. A read error may account for a junction end that differs from germline. The V and J genes are TRBV20-1 and TRBJ2-7; D remains ambiguous. The germline gives CDR1 DFQATT, CDR2 SNEGSKA (reference sequence). This CDR3 spans 11 amino acids. The CDR3 nucleotides are TGCAGTGCTAGAGGACACTTGGGCCTGGGCTTC. This codes for CSARGHLGLGF.

This clonotype showed up just a few times. The chain carries TRBV7-6 and TRBJ2-2; no firm D call. V lost 5 bases, J lost 7 bases, and 8 bases lay in between. CDR3 size: 12 residues. The germline V gene has CDR1 SGHVS and CDR2 FNYEAQ. The DNA for the CDR3 is TGTGCCAGCAGCCCCGGTCACGGGGAGCTGTTTTTT. Residues: CASSPGHGELFF.

This clonotype was observed a single time. J is TRBJ2-5 and V is TRBV25-1, with 10 bases matching TRBD2. Germline-derived CDR1 and CDR2 are MGHDK and SYGVNS. Germline trimming cut 4 bases from V and 2 bases from J; bases unmatched to any gene: 10. This CDR3 has 17 residues. CDR3 in amino acids: CASSARDQTSGQETQYF. DNA of the CDR3: TGTGCCAGCAGTGCTAGAGACCAGACTAGCGGGCAAGAGACCCAGTACTTC. Using reference TRBV25-1 and TRBJ2-5 for the parts outside the CDR3, the full variable domain is EADIYQTPRYLVIGTGKKITLECSQTMGHDKMYWYQQDPGMELHLIHYSYGVNSTEKGDLSSESTVSRIRTEHFPLTLESARPSHTSQYLCASSARDQTSGQETQYFGPGTRLLVL.

This clonotype has ten or more counts. The chain is built from TRBV2 and TRBJ1-2; no firm D call. Germline loops: CDR1 SNHLY, CDR2 FYNNEI. V was cut by 3 bases and J by 7 bases, with 6 bases left in between. This CDR3 has 11 amino acids. Here the CDR3 DNA reads TGTGCCAGCAGTGACATACCTGGCTACACCTTC. Its translation is CASSDIPGYTF.

V gene TRBV3-1 combines with J gene TRBJ1-1; no firm D call. The V end lost 1 base, the J end lost 6 bases, and 9 bases lay between the germline ends. The germline CDR1 and CDR2 sequences are LGHDT and YNNKEL (reference sequence). The CDR3 sequence is 13 residues long. The chain's CDR3 is CASSQGRSSEAFF. Written as DNA, the CDR3 is TGTGCCAGCAGCCAAGGCAGGAGCTCTGAAGCTTTCTTT.

This clonotype was counted many times. The rearrangement uses TRBV2 and TRBJ1-5, with TRBD1 matching 11 bases. The V and J ends lost 5 bases and 7 bases, in that order; junction bases with no gene match: 4. Looked up from germline, CDR1 is SNHLY and CDR2 is FYNNEI. The CDR3 extends over 14 amino acids. The CDR3 is CASSQDRGRQPQHF. The CDR3 DNA reads as TGTGCCAGCAGTCAGGACAGGGGGCGACAGCCCCAGCATTTT.

In this sample, this clonotype turned up a few times. The chain recombines TRBV6-6 with TRBJ1-2; 8 positions agree with TRBD1. This CDR3 has 16 amino acids. Germline V gene lookup returns CDR1 MNHNY and CDR2 SVGAGI (reference sequence). V lost 2 bases and J lost 4; bases outside the gene matches: 9. The CDR3 sequence is CASSYGSTGAGYGYTF. CDR3 DNA: TGTGCCAGCAGTTACGGGTCGACAGGGGCGGGCTATGGCTACACCTTC.